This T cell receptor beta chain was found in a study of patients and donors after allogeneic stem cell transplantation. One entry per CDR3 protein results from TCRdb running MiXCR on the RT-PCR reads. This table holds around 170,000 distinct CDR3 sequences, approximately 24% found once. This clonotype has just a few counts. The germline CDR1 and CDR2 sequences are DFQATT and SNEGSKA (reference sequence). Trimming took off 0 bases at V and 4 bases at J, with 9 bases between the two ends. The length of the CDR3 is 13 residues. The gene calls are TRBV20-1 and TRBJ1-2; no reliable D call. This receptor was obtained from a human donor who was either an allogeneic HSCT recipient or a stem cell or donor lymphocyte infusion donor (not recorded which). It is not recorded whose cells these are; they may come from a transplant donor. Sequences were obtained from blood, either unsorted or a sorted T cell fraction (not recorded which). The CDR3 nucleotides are TGCAGTGCTAGAGACTCGGGCCTCTATGGCTACACCTTC. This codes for CSARDSGLYGYTF.